The 30 T cell receptor beta chains below all came from one sample that was sequenced in a study of blood T cell repertoires in COVID-19. Measured with immunoSEQ multiplex PCR; TCRdb has only the in-frame clones, and not every one. The sample shows 100,000 to 150,000 clones, about 85% of them seen only once. The sequencing sample was made of peripheral blood. The source of these receptors is a man aged 65 to 85 with acute or convalescent COVID-19.

This clone was counted only a few times. The J gene is TRBJ2-2, the V gene TRBV11-2; maybe TRBD2 (6 bases). In germline, CDR1 is SGHAT, CDR2 FQNNGV. V lost 5 bases to trimming and J lost 0 bases, with 10 bases between them. This CDR3 comprises 15 residues. In DNA, the CDR3 is TGTGCCAGCAGCCCAAGGAGGGCGAACACCGGGGAGCTGTTTTTT. Translating it yields CASSPRRANTGELFF.

On this clone: This specimen includes other DNA sequences encoding the same CDR3. The chain carries TRBV2 and TRBJ1-1; D not certain. With 5 bases removed from V and 1 base from J, the gap between germline ends came to 8 bases. CDR1 is SNHLY and CDR2 is FYNNEI in the germline V gene. This CDR3 spans 13 amino acids. Here the CDR3 DNA reads TGTGCCAGCAGTTCTACAGAGAACACTGAAGCTTTCTTT. As protein: CASSSTENTEAFF.

The chain combines TRBV5-1 with TRBJ2-1; 14 nucleotides match TRBD2. CDR1 SGHRS and CDR2 YFSETQ come from the germline V gene. The CDR3 contains 17 residues. V lost 0 bases, J lost 7 bases, and 6 bases stayed unmatched. The chain's CDR3 is CASSLAGLAGGRNEQFF. Written as DNA, the CDR3 is TGCGCCAGCAGCTTGGCCGGACTAGCGGGGGGAAGGAATGAGCAGTTCTTC.

V is TRBV13 and J is TRBJ1-3, with 8 bases matching TRBD1. The CDR3 is made up of 17 amino acids. Germline trimming cut 0 bases from V and 1 base from J; bases unmatched to any gene: 5. Germline V lookup: CDR1 PRHDT, CDR2 FYEKMQ (reference sequence). The CDR3 is CASSLGQGAISGNTIYF. CDR3 bases: TGTGCCAGCAGCTTAGGGCAGGGGGCAATTTCTGGAAACACCATATATTTT.

The J gene is TRBJ2-7, the V gene TRBV2; 7 nucleotides line up with TRBD1. Germline values: CDR1 SNHLY, CDR2 FYNNEI. There are 14 residues in the CDR3. J gave up 2 bases and V 6 bases, and 7 bases lay outside the gene matches. Here the CDR3 reads CASRPGQNPYEQYF. The CDR3 DNA follows: TGTGCCAGCAGACCGGGACAGAACCCCTACGAGCAGTACTTC.

V and J are TRBV4-1 and TRBJ1-4, with D unclear. Germline lookup yields CDR1 MGHRA and CDR2 YSYEKL. The CDR3 consists of 13 residues. With 0 bases removed from V and 9 bases from J, the gap between germline ends came to 8 bases. CDR3 residues: CASSQDLGKKLFF. CDR3 bases: TGCGCCAGCAGCCAAGACCTGGGCAAAAAACTGTTTTTT.

The rearrangement links TRBV19 to TRBJ2-1; 8 bases align to TRBD1. The CDR3 has 16 residues. Germline lookup yields CDR1 LNHDA and CDR2 SQIVND (reference sequence). With V trimmed by 5 bases and J by 6 bases, 12 bases remained unmatched. Here the CDR3 reads CASSPLTGVHGNEQFF. The CDR3 DNA reads TGTGCCAGTAGTCCTTTGACAGGGGTACACGGCAATGAGCAGTTCTTC.

The J gene is TRBJ2-6, the V gene TRBV5-4; D not resolved. CDR3 length equals 16 residues. Looked up from germline, CDR1 is SGHNT and CDR2 is YYREEE (reference sequence). V was pared by 4 bases and J by 0 bases, with 11 bases between. The chain's CDR3 is CASSPEPFSGANVLTF. The CDR3 DNA is TGTGCCAGCAGCCCGGAGCCGTTCTCTGGGGCCAACGTCCTGACTTTC.

The rearrangement uses TRBV3-1 (or the pseudogene TRBV3-2) and TRBJ2-7; perhaps TRBD1 as D (7 bases). Germline CDR1 is LGHDT and CDR2 is YNNKEL (reference sequence). The ends were cut back, 0 bases at V and 4 bases at J, with 19 bases in the middle. This CDR3 comprises 17 residues. The CDR3 protein is CASSQERGREPLYEQYF. CDR3 sequence (DNA): TGTGCCAGCAGCCAAGAAAGGGGGCGGGAACCGCTTTACGAGCAGTACTTC.

The chain recombines TRBV10-2 with TRBJ1-2; unclear D gene. The CDR3 loop spans 14 amino acids. The germline V and J ends were trimmed by 0 bases and 4 bases, with 9 bases remaining between them. Germline V gene data show CDR1 as WSHSY and CDR2 as SAAADI. CDR3 residues: CASSESLQSYGYTF. DNA of the CDR3: TGCGCCAGCAGTGAGTCGTTACAGAGCTATGGCTACACCTTC.

CDR3 nucleotides: TGTGCCAGCAGCCCCACAGGGCTCTGGGATACGCAGTATTTT. Translation: CASSPTGLWDTQYF. This chain uses TRBV9 with TRBJ2-3; possible D gene TRBD1, 6 bases. Trimming removed 4 bases at V and 6 bases at J, with 15 bases between. CDR1 SGDLS and CDR2 YYNGEE come from the germline V gene. The CDR3 spans 14 residues.

V usage is TRBV28 and J usage is TRBJ2-4, with D possibly being TRBD1 (6 bases). The V end lost 6 bases, the J end lost 2 bases, and 11 bases lay between the germline ends. The CDR3 runs to 14 residues. The germline V gene encodes CDR1 MDHEN and CDR2 SYDVKM. CDR3: CASRDRPPKNIQYF. As DNA, the CDR3 is TGTGCCAGCAGAGACAGGCCCCCCAAAAACATTCAGTACTTC.

The V call is TRBV5-1, the J call TRBJ1-2; no clear D gene. V dropped 4 bases and J dropped 4 bases, with 14 bases sitting between them. CDR1 and CDR2 (germline): SGHRS, YFSETQ. There are 14 residues in the CDR3. The CDR3 coding sequence is TGCGCCAGCAGCACGGAGGACGGCCCCTATGGCTACACCTTC. Its translation: CASSTEDGPYGYTF.

The chain couples TRBV6-5 to TRBJ2-7; 9 bases map to TRBD1. CDR1 and CDR2 from the germline V gene are MNHEY and SVGAGI. This CDR3 is built from 14 residues. Trimming removed 6 bases from V and 5 bases from J; junction bases left unmatched: 8. The CDR3 here is CASRHRGQTNEQYF. As DNA, the CDR3 is TGTGCCAGCAGACACAGGGGGCAGACTAACGAGCAGTACTTC.

The chain links TRBV3-1 (or the pseudogene TRBV3-2) to TRBJ2-7; D not resolved. The V end lost 4 bases, the J end lost 6 bases, and 16 bases lay between the germline ends. CDR3 length equals 14 residues. Germline V gives CDR1 LGHDT, CDR2 YNNKEL (reference sequence). The CDR3 protein is CASSLGLRGFEQYF. The CDR3 DNA reads TGTGCCAGCAGCCTGGGCCTCCGTGGGTTCGAGCAGTACTTC.

The chain couples TRBV12-5 to TRBJ2-1; 10 bases fit TRBD2. There are 16 residues in the CDR3. J lost 7 bases, V lost 1 base, and 7 bases had no gene match. Germline V gene lookup returns CDR1 LGHNT and CDR2 FRNRAP. This CDR3 is CASGLDSGGAGNEQFF. DNA for the CDR3: TGTGCTAGTGGTTTGGACAGCGGGGGGGCAGGGAATGAGCAGTTCTTC.

This rearrangement joins TRBV2 to TRBJ1-1, with unresolved D. The CDR3 has 14 residues. The V and J ends lost 1 base and 0 bases respectively, with 6 bases between them. CDR1 is SNHLY, CDR2 FYNNEI, per germline. CDR3 sequence (DNA): TGTGCCAGCAGTGAAGTTAGCATGAACACTGAAGCTTTCTTT. As protein: CASSEVSMNTEAFF.

In its sample, this clone was seen once. This chain joins TRBV18 and TRBJ2-3; D not certain. The germline V gene encodes CDR1 KGHSH and CDR2 LQKENI. CDR3 length equals 14 residues. V lost 3 bases, J lost 1 base, and 8 bases lay in between. The CDR3 loop is CASSPVRGTDTQYF. The CDR3 nucleotides are TGTGCCAGCTCACCTGTCCGGGGCACAGATACGCAGTATTTT.

The J gene is TRBJ2-3, the V gene TRBV29-1, with TRBD2 identical over 9 bases. Germline trimming cut 3 bases from V and 4 bases from J; bases unmatched to any gene: 14. CDR1 SQVTM and CDR2 ANQGSEA come from the germline V gene. This CDR3 has 17 residues. The CDR3 DNA reads as TGCAGCGTTGACTTTTTGCGGCCCGCGGGAGGGGCAGATACGCAGTATTTT. This encodes CSVDFLRPAGGADTQYF.

V gene TRBV7-3 combines with J gene TRBJ1-1; D gene uncertain. V was clipped by 4 bases and J by 3 bases, with 9 bases between them. CDR1 and CDR2 (germline): SGHTA, FQGTGA. CDR3 length equals 13 residues. The CDR3 loop is CASSSQVDTEAFF. The CDR3 DNA is TGTGCCAGCAGCTCTCAGGTGGACACTGAAGCTTTCTTT.

The chain couples TRBV6-5 to TRBJ1-5; D remains ambiguous. The CDR3 covers 13 residues. Germline loops: CDR1 MNHEY, CDR2 SVGAGI. Trimming took off 5 bases at V and 9 bases at J, with 14 bases between the two ends. The CDR3 DNA is TGTGCCAGCAGTCCCCAGGAGGGTCGGCCCCAGCATTTT. Residues: CASSPQEGRPQHF.

The rearrangement joins TRBV5-1 to TRBJ1-2; possibly TRBD1 for D (6 bases). CDR3 length: 15 amino acids. V dropped 4 bases and J dropped 3 bases, with 16 bases sitting between them. Germline V lookup: CDR1 SGHRS, CDR2 YFSETQ. DNA for the CDR3: TGCGCCAGCAGCAGAACAGGGCAAGACGACTATGGCTACACCTTC. It translates to CASSRTGQDDYGYTF. Looking up the rest from reference TRBV5-1 and TRBJ1-2 gives the full variable domain: KAGVTQTPRYLIKTRGQQVTLSCSPISGHRSVSWYQQTPGQGLQFLFEYFSETQRNKGNFPGRFSGRQFSNSRSEMNVSTLELGDSALYLCASSRTGQDDYGYTFGSGTRLTVV.

The CDR3 sequence is CASSYFGYEQYF. Here the CDR3 DNA reads TGTGCCAGCAGTTACTTCGGGTACGAGCAGTACTTC. This chain uses TRBV12-3 or TRBV12-4 with TRBJ2-7, with unresolved D. The V gene lost 4 bases and the J gene lost 4 bases, with 8 bases spanning the gap. The CDR3 length is 12 residues.

This chain joins TRBV11-2 and TRBJ2-3, with 7 bases identical to TRBD1. The length of the CDR3 is 14 residues. Per the germline V gene, CDR1 is SGHAT and CDR2 is FQNNGV. Losses at the gene ends were 7 bases for V and 0 bases for J; bases not matched to a gene: 4. In DNA form, the CDR3 reads TGTGCCAGCACCCTGGACAGGAGCACAGATACGCAGTATTTT. Amino acid sequence: CASTLDRSTDTQYF.

The chain couples TRBV4-1 to TRBJ1-4, with D uncertain. The germline V and J ends were trimmed by 11 bases and 0 bases, with 13 bases remaining between them. Germline V gene data show CDR1 as MGHRA and CDR2 as YSYEKL. The CDR3 length is 14 residues. DNA of the CDR3: TGCGCCTCCGGCCGGGGTGCAACTAATGAAAAACTGTTTTTT. This sequence encodes CASGRGATNEKLFF.

This chain joins TRBV3-1 (or the pseudogene TRBV3-2) and TRBJ2-7; no clear D. Germline V CDR1 and CDR2: LGHDT, YNNKEL (reference sequence). The CDR3 contains 15 residues. The V end lost 1 base, the J end lost 0 bases, and 10 bases lay between the germline ends. CDR3 DNA: TGTGCCAGCAGCCAAGGGCTCCGAAGCTCCTACGAGCAGTACTTC. Translated, it gives CASSQGLRSSYEQYF.

This clone was observed a few times. This rearrangement joins TRBV3-1 (or the pseudogene TRBV3-2) to TRBJ1-3; D is unresolved. From germline, CDR1 is LGHDT and CDR2 YNNKEL (reference sequence). The CDR3 spans 15 residues. V was shortened by 3 bases and J by 2 bases, with 11 bases between the two germline ends. The CDR3 spells CASSHTPNPGNTIYF. CDR3 coding DNA: TGTGCCAGCAGCCATACACCGAACCCTGGAAACACCATATATTTT.

This chain uses TRBV3-1 (or the pseudogene TRBV3-2) with TRBJ1-1; D possibly corresponds to TRBD1 (6 bases). Trimming removed 5 bases from V and 5 bases from J, with 24 bases in between. CDR1 and CDR2 (germline): LGHDT, YNNKEL (reference sequence). The CDR3 is 17 residues long. The CDR3 DNA follows: TGTGCCAGCAGCTATGGATCATATACGGGTGACAGGACTGAAGCTTTCTTT. This translates into CASSYGSYTGDRTEAFF.

The table lists this clone with a count of one. This chain joins TRBV6-5 and TRBJ2-1; 7 nucleotides align to TRBD1. Trimming cost V 6 bases and J 6 bases; bases outside gene matches: 11. Germline lookup yields CDR1 MNHEY and CDR2 SVGAGI. CDR3 size: 15 residues. CDR3 in amino acids: CASRTDRAHSNEQFF. CDR3 nucleotide sequence: TGTGCCAGCAGGACCGACAGGGCCCACTCCAATGAGCAGTTCTTC.

V usage is TRBV10-3 and J usage is TRBJ1-2; no reliable D call. Germline V lookup: CDR1 ENHRY, CDR2 SYGVKD. V dropped 0 bases and J dropped 4 bases, with 24 bases sitting between them. There are 19 residues in the CDR3. The DNA of the CDR3 is TGTGCCATCAGTGAGTCTGGGTCCGCCGAGAGGGCCCTTGGCTATGGCTACACCTTC. Its translation: CAISESGSAERALGYGYTF.